A selection of T cell receptor beta chains follows, all from one sample in a study of cytomegalovirus exposure and HLA in healthy donors. Some clones are missing from TCRdb's copy, which holds only in-frame ones; the method was immunoSEQ multiplex PCR. Seen here are 80,000 to 100,000 clones, 63% observed once, and the top ten hold 15%. Sequencing was performed on PBMCs. Receptor source: a woman aged 40 to 50 in good health and CMV-seropositive. CDR3s include the opening cysteine and the closing phenylalanine or tryptophan. Fields, in order: D gene, J gene, clone size, V gene, CDR3 DNA, CDR3 protein. The D gene is left open where the match is weak. Expanded clones get a size class; other rows say once, few or many, or leave the size out.

D: TRBD1; J: TRBJ1-2; size: .; V: TRBV4-3; DNA: TGCGCCAGCAGCCCCGGGACAGGCACCTATGGCTACACCTTC; CDR3: CASSPGTGTYGYTF
D: .; J: TRBJ2-7; size: .; V: TRBV27; DNA: TGTGCCAGCAGCTTGGACGGGGTACTAGGGCAGTACTTC; CDR3: CASSLDGVLGQYF
D: .; J: TRBJ1-1; size: .; V: TRBV7-6; DNA: TGTGCCAGCAGCTTATCATACTACAATACAGGACAAGCTTTCTTT; CDR3: CASSLSYYNTGQAFF
D: TRBD2; J: TRBJ2-2; size: once; V: TRBV6-1; DNA: TGTGCCAGCAGTGCGCGGGAGGTGGGGAACACCGGGGAGCTGTTTTTT; CDR3: CASSAREVGNTGELFF
D: .; J: TRBJ1-1; size: few; V: TRBV6-5; DNA: TGTGCCAGCAGTAACGCGGGACGGGAAGCTTTCTTT; CDR3: CASSNAGREAFF
D: .; J: TRBJ2-7; size: few; V: TRBV27; DNA: TGTGCCACCTTACTCGGGAGTGAGCAGTACTTC; CDR3: CATLLGSEQYF
D: TRBD2; J: TRBJ2-7; size: .; V: TRBV19; DNA: TGTGCCAGTAGTATAACCGGGACTAGCTACGAGCAGTACTTC; CDR3: CASSITGTSYEQYF
D: TRBD1; J: TRBJ1-5; size: .; V: TRBV27; DNA: TGTGCCAGCAGATCTCCGTGGGGGGACAGGGGTTTCGATCAGCCCCAGCATTTT; CDR3: CASRSPWGDRGFDQPQHF
D: .; J: TRBJ2-3; size: .; V: TRBV5-4; DNA: TGTGCCAGCAGCCCTCCTAGCCTTACAGATACGCAGTATTTT; CDR3: CASSPPSLTDTQYF
D: TRBD1; J: TRBJ1-1; size: .; V: TRBV5-4; DNA: TGTGCCAGCAGCTGGGGACAGGGCTTGAACACTGAAGCTTTCTTT; CDR3: CASSWGQGLNTEAFF
D: .; J: TRBJ1-2; size: .; V: TRBV18; DNA: TGTGCCAGCTCACCACCGCACAGCCTCTATGGCTACACCTTC; CDR3: CASSPPHSLYGYTF
D: TRBD1; J: TRBJ2-2; size: .; V: TRBV6-5; DNA: TGTGCCAGCAGACAGACAGGGGCCGGGGAGCTGTTTTTT; CDR3: CASRQTGAGELFF
D: .; J: TRBJ1-5; size: .; V: TRBV18; DNA: TGTGCCAGCTCACCAGGGCAGGGGAATCAGCCCCAGCATTTT; CDR3: CASSPGQGNQPQHF
D: .; J: TRBJ2-5; size: .; V: TRBV28; DNA: TGTGCCAGCAAGAGGGTAAGAGAGACCCAGTACTTC; CDR3: CASKRVRETQYF
D: TRBD1; J: TRBJ1-1; size: .; V: TRBV28; DNA: TGTGCCAGCAGTCCGACGGACAGGGGTTTCACTGAAGCTTTCTTT; CDR3: CASSPTDRGFTEAFF
D: TRBD1; J: TRBJ1-5; size: .; V: TRBV5-6; DNA: TGTGCCAGCAGCTTTGGGACAGGGTACAATCAGCCCCAGCATTTT; CDR3: CASSFGTGYNQPQHF
D: TRBD2; J: TRBJ2-5; size: .; V: TRBV5-4; DNA: TGTGCCAGCAGCCCGGGGACTAGCGGGATCAGGGAGACCCAGTACTTC; CDR3: CASSPGTSGIRETQYF
D: .; J: TRBJ1-5; size: .; V: TRBV23-1; DNA: TGCGCCAGCAGCCGCCCGGGGGGCAGGGGTCAGCCCCAGCATTTT; CDR3: CASSRPGGRGQPQHF
D: TRBD1; J: TRBJ1-2; size: .; V: TRBV6-1; DNA: TGTGCCAGCAGTGAAGGTTCAGGGGGGTTAGGCTACACCTTC; CDR3: CASSEGSGGLGYTF
D: TRBD2; J: TRBJ2-3; size: once; V: TRBV7-9; DNA: TGTGCCAGCAGCTTAGGTGCGGGAGGACCCCTCGGGCAGTATTTT; CDR3: CASSLGAGGPLGQYF
D: .; J: TRBJ1-1; size: .; V: TRBV6-5; DNA: TGTGCCAGCAGTTATACCGGGGATAACCCTGAAGCTTTCTTT; CDR3: CASSYTGDNPEAFF
D: .; J: TRBJ2-7; size: .; V: TRBV28; DNA: TGTGCCAGTACAGGGCGGTGGGGCGCCTCCTACGAGCAGTACTTC; CDR3: CASTGRWGASYEQYF
D: .; J: TRBJ2-1; size: few; V: TRBV7-2; DNA: TGTGCCAGCAGCTTTAGCGGAAATGAGCAGTTCTTC; CDR3: CASSFSGNEQFF
D: TRBD1; J: TRBJ2-7; size: few; V: TRBV5-6; DNA: TGTGCCAGCAGCCACCGGGACAGGGGTTACGAGCAGTACTTC; CDR3: CASSHRDRGYEQYF
D: .; J: TRBJ2-7; size: few; V: TRBV6-5; DNA: TGTGCCAGCAGCGTGGGGCTTGGGCCTGGCGAGCAGTACTTC; CDR3: CASSVGLGPGEQYF
D: TRBD1; J: TRBJ1-2; size: .; V: TRBV6-6; DNA: TGTGCCAGCAGACTGGGACAGGTCTATGGCTACACCTTC; CDR3: CASRLGQVYGYTF
D: .; J: TRBJ2-5; size: .; V: TRBV5-1; DNA: TGCGCCAGCAGCTTGACCGGGGTCCAAGAGACCCAGTACTTC; CDR3: CASSLTGVQETQYF
D: TRBD1; J: TRBJ1-5; size: .; V: TRBV6-4; DNA: TGTGCCAGCAGGGAGACAGGGTCCAGCAATCAGCCCCAGCATTTT; CDR3: CASRETGSSNQPQHF
D: TRBD2; J: TRBJ2-1; size: once; V: TRBV9; DNA: TGTGCCAGCAGCTCGAAAAGCGGACTAGCCCATGAGCAGTTCTTC; CDR3: CASSSKSGLAHEQFF
D: TRBD1; J: TRBJ1-6; size: few; V: TRBV30; DNA: TGTGCCGGACTCCGTGGGGACAGGGGATATAATTCACCCCTCCACTTT; CDR3: CAGLRGDRGYNSPLHF
D: TRBD2; J: TRBJ2-5; size: .; V: TRBV5-1; DNA: TGCGCCAGCAGCTTGACGGTGGCTAGCGGGAACCCTATGGAGACCCAGTACTTC; CDR3: CASSLTVASGNPMETQYF
D: TRBD1; J: TRBJ2-3; size: once; V: TRBV7-2; DNA: TGTGCCAGCAGCTTAGGACAGGGCACCACAGATACGCAGTATTTT; CDR3: CASSLGQGTTDTQYF
D: TRBD1; J: TRBJ2-2; size: .; V: TRBV27; DNA: TGTGCCAGCCGAACAGGGGCCTTTAACACCGGGGAGCTGTTTTTT; CDR3: CASRTGAFNTGELFF
D: .; J: TRBJ2-7; size: .; V: TRBV6-5; DNA: TGTGCCAGCAGTTACACAGGGTGGCAGATACGTGAGCAGTACTTC; CDR3: CASSYTGWQIREQYF
D: TRBD1; J: TRBJ1-2; size: .; V: TRBV6-1; DNA: TGTGCCAGCAGTGAAGGAAGGGGGCGCGGGTATGGCTACACCTTC; CDR3: CASSEGRGRGYGYTF
D: .; J: TRBJ1-1; size: once; V: TRBV5-1; DNA: TGCGCCAGCAGCTTCCTGGGCGGGATGAACACTGAAGCTTTCTTT; CDR3: CASSFLGGMNTEAFF
D: TRBD2; J: TRBJ2-5; size: few; V: TRBV4-1; DNA: TGCGCCAGCAGCCACCCCGTGGGGACTAGCGGGAGAATGGGGGAGACCCAGTACTTC; CDR3: CASSHPVGTSGRMGETQYF
D: .; J: TRBJ1-4; size: .; V: TRBV7-2; DNA: TGTGCCAGCAGTCGGGACTCTTATGTAAATGAAAAACTGTTTTTT; CDR3: CASSRDSYVNEKLFF
D: .; J: TRBJ1-1; size: .; V: TRBV30; DNA: TGTGCCTGGGGGACACGGCTCATGAACACTGAAGCTTTCTTT; CDR3: CAWGTRLMNTEAFF
D: TRBD1; J: TRBJ1-2; size: .; V: TRBV4-3; DNA: TGCGCCAGCAGCCAAGCGTGGGGACAGACCTATGGCTACACCTTC; CDR3: CASSQAWGQTYGYTF
D: TRBD1; J: TRBJ2-2; size: .; V: TRBV9; DNA: TGTGCCAGCAGCGTAGACAGGGGGACCGGGGAGCTGTTTTTT; CDR3: CASSVDRGTGELFF
D: TRBD1; J: TRBJ1-2; size: .; V: TRBV7-2; DNA: TGTGCCAGCAGCCCAGGGACAGGGGGATATGGCTACACCTTC; CDR3: CASSPGTGGYGYTF
D: TRBD1; J: TRBJ1-1; size: .; V: TRBV9; DNA: TGTGCCAGCAGCGTAGTTCAGGGGGTGAACACTGAAGCTTTCTTT; CDR3: CASSVVQGVNTEAFF
D: .; J: TRBJ2-7; size: .; V: TRBV4-3; DNA: TGCGCCAGCAGCCAAGAGAGAGGAGGTAGTGTCTACGAGCAGTACTTC; CDR3: CASSQERGGSVYEQYF
D: .; J: TRBJ1-2; size: .; V: TRBV7-9; DNA: TGTGCCAGCAGCTTACCACTCTATGGCTACACCTTC; CDR3: CASSLPLYGYTF
D: .; J: TRBJ1-1; size: .; V: TRBV2; DNA: TGTGCCAGCGGGGCCAACCGGAACACTGAAGCTTTCTTT; CDR3: CASGANRNTEAFF
D: TRBD2; J: TRBJ2-4; size: .; V: TRBV5-4; DNA: TGTGCCAGCAGCCTAGCGGGAGGGACCAAAAACATTCAGTACTTC; CDR3: CASSLAGGTKNIQYF
D: .; J: TRBJ1-1; size: .; V: TRBV4-3; DNA: TGCGCCAGCAGCCAAGTTGGTACAGCAATTGAAGCTTTCTTT; CDR3: CASSQVGTAIEAFF
D: TRBD2; J: TRBJ2-5; size: .; V: TRBV10-3; DNA: TGTGCCACGGCTGCCTCCACTAGCGGCGAGACCCAGTACTTC; CDR3: CATAASTSGETQYF
D: .; J: TRBJ2-1; size: few; V: TRBV27; DNA: TGTGCCAGCAGTTTGTGGCAGGGTGGCAATGAGCAGTTCTTC; CDR3: CASSLWQGGNEQFF
D: .; J: TRBJ2-1; size: .; V: TRBV9; DNA: TGTGCCAGCAGTGTGACTCCTGGGGAGCGCAATGAGCAGTTCTTC; CDR3: CASSVTPGERNEQFF
D: .; J: TRBJ2-2; size: .; V: TRBV11-2; DNA: TGTGCCAGCAGCTTTAATCTGGACTCGAACACCGGGGAGCTGTTTTTT; CDR3: CASSFNLDSNTGELFF
D: TRBD2; J: TRBJ2-1; size: .; V: TRBV9; DNA: TGTGCCAGCAGCGCGCCCCCCGGGACTAGCGGGTACGATGAGCAGTTCTTC; CDR3: CASSAPPGTSGYDEQFF